The 3 T cell receptor beta chains in this list originate from one sample, sequenced in a study of T cell repertoires in cytomegalovirus infection. From the reads, TCRdb called clonotypes with MiXCR, one entry per CDR3 protein. The sample includes 45,000 to 55,000 distinct CDR3 sequences, roughly a fifth seen only once; the top ten take around half. Antigens of these TCRs are unknown. This sample comprised CD8+ T cells from cultured PBMCs, obtained from culture after CMV antigen stimulation. These receptors all come from a human donor in good health (CMV status not recorded). Some clones in this sample may be carry-over from other donors' samples.

This clonotype was observed a few times. This chain uses TRBV29-1 with TRBJ1-1, with D perhaps matching TRBD1 (6 bases). Between the trimmed V and J ends, which lost 7 bases and 1 base, there was a span of 7 bases. The CDR3 is 11 amino acids. CDR1 and CDR2 (germline): SQVTM, ANQGSEA. CDR3 nucleotides: TGCAGCGAGGGACAGAACACTGAAGCTTTCTTT. Encoded protein: CSEGQNTEAFF.

V is TRBV11-2 and J is TRBJ2-1; unclear D gene. Germline loops: CDR1 SGHAT, CDR2 FQNNGV. V lost 2 bases and J 8 bases, leaving 13 bases between the germline ends. CDR3 length: 14 amino acids. The CDR3 is CASSLQSVLDEQFF. The CDR3 DNA reads as TGTGCCAGCAGCTTACAGAGCGTACTGGATGAGCAGTTCTTC.

Many counts were recorded for this clonotype. CDR3 DNA sequence: TGTGCCACCAGCAGAGATTTGTCTGGGGCCAACGTCCTGACTTTC. This sequence encodes CATSRDLSGANVLTF. This rearrangement joins TRBV15 to TRBJ2-6, with unresolved D. Trimming pared 0 bases from V and 1 base from J, leaving 4 bases between. This CDR3 is built from 15 residues. The V gene's germline CDR1 is LNHNV and CDR2 YYDKDF (reference sequence).